These 31 T cell receptor beta chains came from one sample sequenced in a study of cytomegalovirus exposure and HLA in healthy donors. In the PCR, 60 Vbeta and 13 Jbeta primers were used. TCRdb keeps only in-frame clones here, not all; method: immunoSEQ multiplex PCR. The data contain under 200,000 clones, approximately 80% of them singletons. Sequencing was performed on PBMCs. These receptors all stem from a woman in her 50s in good health and CMV-seronegative.

This clone has more than one count but fewer than ten. V is TRBV2 and J is TRBJ1-5; 7 bases line up with TRBD1. The CDR3 sequence is 16 residues long. Germline V CDR1 and CDR2: SNHLY, FYNNEI. V lost 4 bases and J lost 0; bases outside the gene matches: 6. This CDR3 reads CASSGAGGFSNQPQHF. CDR3 DNA: TGTGCCAGCAGTGGAGCAGGGGGTTTTAGCAATCAGCCCCAGCATTTT.

This sequence joins TRBV7-2 and TRBJ1-3; 7 bases align to TRBD1. Germline CDR1 is SGHTA and CDR2 is FQGNSA. With 5 bases clipped from V and 5 bases from J, the junction kept 6 bases outside the gene matches. This CDR3 contains 14 residues. The DNA of the CDR3 is TGTGCCAGCAGCCTACAGGGGTCCCGAAACACCATATATTTT. Protein: CASSLQGSRNTIYF. The variable domain in full, with the rest retrieved from reference TRBV7-2 and TRBJ1-3, is GAGVSQSPSNKVTEKGKDVELRCDPISGHTALYWYRQSLGQGLEFLIYFQGNSAPDKSGLPSDRFSAERTGGSVSTLTIQRTQQEDSAVYLCASSLQGSRNTIYFGEGSWLTVV.

The sample holds a few counts of this clone. The rearrangement uses TRBV18 and TRBJ1-5; the D is unclear. The CDR3 has 14 residues. The V and J ends lost 6 bases and 6 bases respectively, with 15 bases between them. The germline V gene encodes CDR1 KGHSH and CDR2 LQKENI. The CDR3 spells CASSEYSRGQPQHF. The CDR3 DNA is TGTGCCAGCTCGGAGTACAGCCGGGGTCAGCCCCAGCATTTT.

The chain combines TRBV7-2 with TRBJ2-3, with a possible D match to TRBD2 (6 bases). CDR3 length: 16 amino acids. V lost 5 bases, J lost 4 bases, and 19 bases lay in between. The V gene's germline CDR1 is SGHTA and CDR2 FQGNSA. The CDR3 DNA sequence: TGTGCCAGCAGCCCACTAGGCGGAGGAGGGCCAGATACGCAGTATTTT. Translating it yields CASSPLGGGGPDTQYF.

The V and J genes are TRBV27 and TRBJ2-3, with 7 bases matching TRBD1. The V segment lost 6 bases and the J segment 4 bases; nucleotides outside the gene matches: 7. The CDR3 contains 14 residues. Germline CDR1 reads MNHEY; CDR2 reads SMNVEV (reference sequence). Here the CDR3 DNA reads TGTGCCAGCAGCAACAGGGGAAGGGCAGATACGCAGTATTTT. Residues: CASSNRGRADTQYF.

This clone was recorded a few times. The rearrangement links TRBV6-5 to TRBJ2-1, with 15 bases identical to TRBD2. CDR3 length: 16 amino acids. CDR1 MNHEY and CDR2 SVGAGI come from the germline V gene. V lost 2 bases, J lost 6 bases, and 2 bases stayed unmatched. The CDR3 nucleotides read TGTGCCAGCAGTTACCAGGGACTAGCGGGAGGCAATGAGCAGTTCTTC. Its protein is CASSYQGLAGGNEQFF.

The chain has TRBV19 and TRBJ1-2; perhaps TRBD1 as D (6 bases). V was pared by 10 bases and J by 4 bases, with 19 bases between. The CDR3 extends over 14 amino acids. Looked up from germline, CDR1 is LNHDA and CDR2 is SQIVND (reference sequence). Here the CDR3 DNA reads TGTGCCACTTCAACCACAGGGACCGGCTATGGCTACACCTTC. Translated, it gives CATSTTGTGYGYTF.

The CDR3 nucleotides read TGTGCCAGCAGCCCCCCCAAGCTCGCTGGGGCCAACGTCCTGACTTTC. Protein sequence: CASSPPKLAGANVLTF. The V and J genes are TRBV7-9 and TRBJ2-6, with unresolved D. The CDR3 covers 16 residues. Germline CDR1 reads SEHNR; CDR2 reads FQNEAQ (reference sequence). V dropped 5 bases and J dropped 2 bases, with 13 bases sitting between them.

V usage is TRBV6-5 and J usage is TRBJ2-5, with 10 bases identical to TRBD2. Germline V CDR1 and CDR2: MNHEY, SVGAGI. The length of the CDR3 is 13 residues. J gave up 5 bases and V 11 bases, and 8 bases lay outside the gene matches. The CDR3 protein is CAGNGTSEETQYF. The CDR3 nucleotides are TGTGCCGGAAACGGGACTAGCGAGGAGACCCAGTACTTC.

The rearrangement joins TRBV5-1 to TRBJ2-3, with TRBD2 as a possible D gene (5 bases). V lost 1 base and J lost 5, with 5 bases in between. Germline-derived CDR1 and CDR2 are SGHRS and YFSETQ. The CDR3 has 12 amino acids. In DNA, the CDR3 is TGCGCCAGCAGCTTGCGGGGAGATACGCAGTATTTT. Its translation is CASSLRGDTQYF.

The gene calls are TRBV5-1 and TRBJ2-3; possible D gene TRBD1, 5 bases. V lost 4 bases to trimming and J lost 3 bases, with 15 bases between them. CDR1 is SGHRS, CDR2 YFSETQ, per germline. The CDR3 consists of 15 residues. CDR3 DNA sequence: TGCGCCAGCAGCCCCGGCAGGGTGGTTACAGATACGCAGTATTTT. It translates to CASSPGRVVTDTQYF.

This clone was seen more than once but under ten times. The rearrangement joins TRBV13 to TRBJ2-5; 8 bases are shared with TRBD1. Germline V gene data show CDR1 as PRHDT and CDR2 as FYEKMQ (reference sequence). This CDR3 region has 14 residues. Unmatched junction bases numbered 7, after V lost 4 bases and J lost 6 bases. CDR3 residues: CASSSLDRGQTQYF. The CDR3 region has the DNA TGTGCCAGCAGCTCTCTAGACAGGGGACAGACCCAGTACTTC.

This clone was detected only a few times. The rearrangement uses TRBV28 and TRBJ2-7; the D gene is possibly TRBD2 (6 bases). This CDR3 is 14 amino acids long. Trimming removed 6 bases at V and 1 base at J, with 13 bases between. The germline V gene has CDR1 MDHEN and CDR2 SYDVKM. CDR3 coding DNA: TGTGCCAGCAGCGCTGGGGGGTTATCCTACGAGCAGTACTTC. Translation: CASSAGGLSYEQYF.

J is TRBJ2-5 and V is TRBV5-1; perhaps TRBD2 as D (6 bases). Trimming removed 5 bases from V and 5 bases from J, with 13 bases in between. The CDR3 totals 13 residues. The germline V gene encodes CDR1 SGHRS and CDR2 YFSETQ. CDR3 amino acids: CASSYRGSETQYF. The CDR3 coding sequence is TGCGCCAGCAGTTACCGGGGGTCTGAGACCCAGTACTTC.

The chain couples TRBV4-3 to TRBJ1-2; 7 nucleotides match TRBD1. CDR1 and CDR2 from the germline V gene are LGHNA and YSLEER. Unmatched junction bases numbered 9, after V lost 1 base and J lost 4 bases. The CDR3 consists of 16 residues. CDR3 sequence: CASSQGTGAGGYGYTF. The CDR3 nucleotides read TGCGCCAGCAGCCAAGGGACCGGGGCAGGGGGCTATGGCTACACCTTC.

This sequence joins TRBV4-1 and TRBJ2-2; tentatively, D is TRBD1 (5 bases). The CDR3 runs 15 residues. Trimming took 1 base from V and 6 from J, leaving 12 bases between them. CDR1 is MGHRA and CDR2 is YSYEKL in the germline V gene. CDR3: CASSQGELGAGELFF. The DNA of the CDR3 is TGCGCCAGCAGCCAAGGCGAGCTAGGGGCCGGGGAGCTGTTTTTT.

V usage is TRBV7-2 and J usage is TRBJ2-7, with no clear D. The CDR3 covers 15 residues. Germline CDR1 is SGHTA and CDR2 is FQGNSA. V was trimmed by 3 bases and J by 0 bases, leaving 12 bases between them. The CDR3 loop is CASSFTTSDSYEQYF. CDR3 nucleotide sequence: TGTGCCAGCAGCTTTACTACGTCAGACTCCTACGAGCAGTACTTC. The entire variable domain, with the rest obtained from reference TRBV7-2 and TRBJ2-7, is as follows: GAGVSQSPSNKVTEKGKDVELRCDPISGHTALYWYRQSLGQGLEFLIYFQGNSAPDKSGLPSDRFSAERTGGSVSTLTIQRTQQEDSAVYLCASSFTTSDSYEQYFGPGTRLTVT.

This chain connects TRBV7-2 to TRBJ2-7; D gene ambiguous. CDR1 is SGHTA and CDR2 is FQGNSA in the germline V gene. The V end was cut by 1 base, the J end by 4 bases, with 8 bases between. The CDR3 contains 13 residues. The CDR3 reads CASSLGSRYEQYF. DNA for the CDR3: TGTGCCAGCAGCTTAGGATCCAGGTACGAGCAGTACTTC.

Concerning this clone itself: Compared with germline, one end of the junction differs, possibly owing to a read error. V and J are TRBV7-7 and TRBJ2-1; 8 bases map to TRBD1. CDR1 is SSHAT, CDR2 FNYEAQ, per germline (reference sequence). The CDR3 has 14 amino acids. This CDR3 reads CASSPQDRAHEQFF. CDR3 DNA sequence: TGTGCTAGCAGCCCTCAGGACAGGGCGCATGAGCAGTTCTTC.

The rearrangement joins TRBV2 to TRBJ2-7; 8 positions agree with TRBD1. The ends lost 7 bases at V and 5 bases at J; junction bases unmatched: 4. The CDR3 consists of 12 residues. Germline CDR1 is SNHLY and CDR2 is FYNNEI. CDR3 loop: CASTQTGDEQYF. Here the CDR3 DNA reads TGTGCCAGCACCCAGACAGGGGACGAGCAGTACTTC.

The gene calls are TRBV27 and TRBJ1-2; perhaps TRBD1 as D (6 bases). Germline CDR1 reads MNHEY; CDR2 reads SMNVEV (reference sequence). The CDR3 is made up of 13 amino acids. The V end lost 2 bases, the J end lost 6 bases, and 10 bases lay between the germline ends. CDR3 protein: CASSLGQGNGYTF. CDR3 DNA: TGTGCCAGCAGTTTAGGGCAGGGGAATGGCTACACCTTC.

The chain couples TRBV7-9 to TRBJ1-3, with TRBD1 as a possible D gene (5 bases). V shed 2 bases and J shed 0 bases, with 11 bases lying between them. CDR1 SEHNR and CDR2 FQNEAQ come from the germline V gene (reference sequence). CDR3 size: 16 residues. The CDR3 loop reads CASSLWGEFSGNTIYF. CDR3 bases: TGTGCCAGCAGCTTATGGGGGGAGTTCTCTGGAAACACCATATATTTT. The full variable domain, completed using reference TRBV7-9 and TRBJ1-3, is DTGVSQNPRHKITKRGQNVTFRCDPISEHNRLYWYRQTLGQGPEFLTYFQNEAQLEKSRLLSDRFSAERPKGSFSTLEIQRTEQGDSAMYLCASSLWGEFSGNTIYFGEGSWLTVV.

The table lists this clone with a count of one. J is TRBJ2-1 and V is TRBV6-4; D is possibly TRBD2 (6 bases). The CDR3 has 15 amino acids. Trimming shortened V by 3 bases and J by 2 bases, and 11 bases separated the two germline ends. Germline loops: CDR1 MRHNA, CDR2 SNTAGT. The CDR3 coding sequence is TGTGCCAGCAGTGAACTGCCGGGAGCCTACAATGAGCAGTTCTTC. Translating gives CASSELPGAYNEQFF.

V gene TRBV7-9 combines with J gene TRBJ2-7; TRBD1 agrees at 8 bases. This CDR3 has 16 amino acids. V trimming: 2 bases; J trimming: 0 bases; junction bases outside the gene matches: 6. Germline assignment: CDR1 SEHNR and CDR2 FQNEAQ (reference sequence). In DNA form, the CDR3 reads TGTGCCAGCAGCTTAACGACAGGGGCCTTCTCCTACGAGCAGTACTTC. Its translation: CASSLTTGAFSYEQYF. Full variable domain (remainder filled in from reference TRBV7-9 and TRBJ2-7): DTGVSQNPRHKITKRGQNVTFRCDPISEHNRLYWYRQTLGQGPEFLTYFQNEAQLEKSRLLSDRFSAERPKGSFSTLEIQRTEQGDSAMYLCASSLTTGAFSYEQYFGPGTRLTVT.

The CDR3 here is CASSSQGVVQPQHF. The CDR3 DNA is TGTGCCAGCAGTTCACAGGGGGTGGTTCAGCCCCAGCATTTT. This chain links TRBV27 with TRBJ1-5, with 8 bases that match TRBD1. Germline-derived CDR1 and CDR2 are MNHEY and SMNVEV (reference sequence). Trimming at V came to 4 bases and at J to 6 bases, leaving 5 bases not matched to a gene. This CDR3 is built from 14 residues.

The rearrangement uses TRBV28 and TRBJ2-3, with a weak D call TRBD2 (7 bases). Germline V gives CDR1 MDHEN, CDR2 SYDVKM. V lost 7 bases and J lost 2, with 13 bases in between. The CDR3 sequence is 14 residues long. Here the CDR3 reads CASTPGGPTDTQYF. CDR3 nucleotides: TGTGCCAGCACCCCCGGGGGGCCCACAGATACGCAGTATTTT.

The table lists this clone with a few counts. V and J are TRBV28 and TRBJ1-2; D gene uncertain. The V and J ends lost 8 bases and 0 bases respectively, with 10 bases between them. There are 13 residues in the CDR3. Germline CDR1 MDHEN, CDR2 SYDVKM. The CDR3 here is CASGVQANYGYTF. The DNA of the CDR3 is TGTGCCAGCGGAGTCCAAGCTAACTATGGCTACACCTTC.

The chain is built from TRBV5-1 and TRBJ2-5, with D perhaps TRBD1 (5 bases). The length of the CDR3 is 15 residues. Germline CDR1 is SGHRS and CDR2 is YFSETQ. Trimming removed 4 bases at V and 1 base at J, with 14 bases between. The CDR3 region has the DNA TGCGCCAGCAGCCCGGGCAGGGTCCCCCAAGAGACCCAGTACTTC. It encodes CASSPGRVPQETQYF.

The chain couples TRBV27 to TRBJ2-2; D call uncertain. Germline CDR1 MNHEY, CDR2 SMNVEV (reference sequence). This CDR3 region has 13 residues. Trimming cost V 5 bases and J 5 bases, with 9 bases left between them. DNA of the CDR3: TGTGCCAGCAGTACTTCTAGGACCGGGGAGCTGTTTTTT. Protein: CASSTSRTGELFF.

The genes are TRBV4-3 and TRBJ2-5; 7 bases line up with TRBD1. The DNA end lines up better with TRBJ2-7; the J call may be wrong. The CDR3 spans 16 residues. Germline V gene sequence: CDR1 LGHNA, CDR2 YSLEER. The CDR3 here is CASSQEGRGGGYEQYF. DNA of the CDR3: TGCGCCAGCAGCCAAGAGGGTCGAGGGGGCGGGTACGAGCAGTACTTC.

V and J are TRBV7-2 and TRBJ1-2, with D hard to call. The CDR3 covers 12 residues. The V end lost 9 bases, the J end lost 1 base, and 9 bases lay between the germline ends. CDR1 and CDR2 from the germline V gene are SGHTA and FQGNSA. The CDR3 spells CASAQNNYGYTF. CDR3 nucleotide sequence: TGTGCCAGTGCACAGAATAACTATGGCTACACCTTC.